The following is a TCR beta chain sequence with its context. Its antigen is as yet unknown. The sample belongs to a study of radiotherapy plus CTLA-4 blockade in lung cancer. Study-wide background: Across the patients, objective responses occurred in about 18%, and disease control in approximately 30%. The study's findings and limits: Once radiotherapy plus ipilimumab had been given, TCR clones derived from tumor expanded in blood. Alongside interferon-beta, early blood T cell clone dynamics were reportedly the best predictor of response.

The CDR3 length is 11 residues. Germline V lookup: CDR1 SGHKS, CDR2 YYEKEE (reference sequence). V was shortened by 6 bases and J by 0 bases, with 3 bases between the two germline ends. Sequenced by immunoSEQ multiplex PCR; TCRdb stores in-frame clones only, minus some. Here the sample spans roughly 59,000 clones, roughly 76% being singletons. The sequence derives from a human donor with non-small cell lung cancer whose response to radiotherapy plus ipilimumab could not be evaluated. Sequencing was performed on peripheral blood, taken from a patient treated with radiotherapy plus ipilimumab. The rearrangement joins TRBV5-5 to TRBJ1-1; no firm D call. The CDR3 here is CASTVNTEAFF. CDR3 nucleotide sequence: TGTGCCAGCACTGTGAACACTGAAGCTTTCTTT.